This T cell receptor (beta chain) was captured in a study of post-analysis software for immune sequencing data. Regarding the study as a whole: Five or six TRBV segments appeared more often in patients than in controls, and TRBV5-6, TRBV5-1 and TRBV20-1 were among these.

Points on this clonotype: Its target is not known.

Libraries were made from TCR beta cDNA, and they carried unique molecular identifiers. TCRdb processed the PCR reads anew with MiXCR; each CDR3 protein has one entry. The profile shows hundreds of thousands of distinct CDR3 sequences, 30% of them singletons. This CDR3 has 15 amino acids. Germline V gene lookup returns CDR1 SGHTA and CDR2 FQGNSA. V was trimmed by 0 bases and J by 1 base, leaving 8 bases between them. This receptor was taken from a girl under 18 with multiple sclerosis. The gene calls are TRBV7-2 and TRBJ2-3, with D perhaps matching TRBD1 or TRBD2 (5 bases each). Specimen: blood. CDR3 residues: CASSLAGRRTDTQYF. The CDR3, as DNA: TGTGCCAGCAGCTTAGCGGGACGGCGCACAGATACGCAGTATTTT. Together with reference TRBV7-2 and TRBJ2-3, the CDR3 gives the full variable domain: GAGVSQSPSNKVTEKGKDVELRCDPISGHTALYWYRQSLGQGLEFLIYFQGNSAPDKSGLPSDRFSAERTGGSVSTLTIQRTQQEDSAVYLCASSLAGRRTDTQYFGPGTRLTVL.